Detailed here is one T cell receptor (beta chain). This record comes from a study of cytomegalovirus exposure and HLA in healthy donors. Use of 60 Vbeta and 13 Jbeta primers characterized the PCR. In the authors' workflow: As a later analysis found, there were tens of millions of unique TCR beta chains, of which around 10 million were shared. TCRdb's copy holds only in-frame clones and misses some; the assay was immunoSEQ multiplex PCR. The V and J calls and the clone size are those of that table, but D and trimming were determined from the DNA. This sample has over 150,000 clones, with 80% to 85% found just once. V lost 0 bases, J lost 1 base, and 1 base stayed unmatched. CDR3 length: 15 residues. Germline V lookup: CDR1 SGHRS, CDR2 YFSETQ.

The chain employs TRBV5-1 and TRBJ1-1; TRBD1 matches at 9 bases. The sequence came from a human donor in good health. The specimen was PBMCs. The CDR3 sequence: CASSLGGQGNTEAFF. CDR3 coding DNA: TGCGCCAGCAGCTTGGGGGGACAGGGGAACACTGAAGCTTTCTTT.